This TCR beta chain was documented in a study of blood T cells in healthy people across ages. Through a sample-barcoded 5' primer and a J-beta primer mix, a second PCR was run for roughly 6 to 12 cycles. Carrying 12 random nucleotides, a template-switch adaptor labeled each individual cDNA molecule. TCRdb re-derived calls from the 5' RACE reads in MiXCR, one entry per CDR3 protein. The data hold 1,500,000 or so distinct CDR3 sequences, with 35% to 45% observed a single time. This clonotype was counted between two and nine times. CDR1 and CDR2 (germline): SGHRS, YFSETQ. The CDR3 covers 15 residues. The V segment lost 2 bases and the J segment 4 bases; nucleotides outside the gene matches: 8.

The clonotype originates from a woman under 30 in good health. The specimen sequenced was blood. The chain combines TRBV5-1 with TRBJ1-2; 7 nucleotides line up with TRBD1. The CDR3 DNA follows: TGCGCCAGCAGCTTTGATGGGACAGCTTCCTATGGCTACACCTTC. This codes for CASSFDGTASYGYTF.